A selection of T cell receptor beta chains follows, all from one sample in a study of blood T cell repertoires in COVID-19. Profiling relied on immunoSEQ multiplex PCR, and the TCRdb table lists in-frame clones only, not all of them. The sample consists of more than 150,000 clones, about 84% of them appearing once. Sequencing used peripheral blood. These receptors were collected from a human donor in a cohort sampled during active COVID-19. Both conserved end residues are part of each CDR3.

CDR3aa	v_gene	j_gene
CAGGDTDTQYF	TRBV6-5	TRBJ2-3
CAIRGDRAAYEQYF	TRBV10-3	TRBJ2-7
CASSSTGQATEAFF	TRBV7-8	TRBJ1-1
CASSDGTGEQYF	TRBV6-1	TRBJ2-7
CASSKETGENIGEQFF	TRBV21-1	TRBJ2-1
CASSLWTGSEGGSEAFF	TRBV18	TRBJ1-1
CARIKGGATEAFF	TRBV12-3/TRBV12-4	TRBJ1-1
CASTRLSSGANVLTF	TRBV2	TRBJ2-6
CASSLGPGSDTQYF	TRBV5-6	TRBJ2-3
CASSRPEGPGNEQFF	TRBV3-1/TRBV3-2	TRBJ2-1
CASSYSGQYTEAFF	TRBV6-5	TRBJ1-1
CAWSVWEGRGYGYTF	TRBV30	TRBJ1-2
CASSVNPGTEDSPLHF	TRBV9	TRBJ1-6
CASSLRDRGHEQYF	TRBV13	TRBJ2-7
CASSGEYSSYNEQFF	TRBV2	TRBJ2-1
CASSLDTSGNTIYF	TRBV6-5	TRBJ1-3
CASSSPGLGANVLTF	TRBV7-3	TRBJ2-6
CASSPIGTGPYGYTF	TRBV5-6	TRBJ1-2
CAIRPDSMNTEAFF	TRBV10-3	TRBJ1-1
CASSPSWGAGSTDTQYF	TRBV18	TRBJ2-3
CASSIPQGAGTGELFF	TRBV19	TRBJ2-2
CASSLTGQLLMNTEAFF	TRBV7-9	TRBJ1-1
CASSQDFSSTDTQYF	TRBV3-1/TRBV3-2	TRBJ2-3
CASSGQFNEKLFF	TRBV6-6	TRBJ1-4
CASSQGLGNSPLHF	TRBV4-1	TRBJ1-6
CASSLGAENEKLFF	TRBV7-2	TRBJ1-4
CASSPRQGIDTQYF	TRBV6-2/TRBV6-3	TRBJ2-3
CATGPGPNSPLHF	TRBV4-1	TRBJ1-6
CASSQGGGALSYEQYF	TRBV4-1	TRBJ2-7
CASSLVGGSTEAFF	TRBV7-8	TRBJ1-1
CASSYRGGVDGYTF	TRBV5-6	TRBJ1-2
CASSLVGAQNTEAFF	TRBV5-1	TRBJ1-1
CSVEEPVQGKEAFF	TRBV29-1	TRBJ1-1
CASSLSRRGNTIYF	TRBV7-2	TRBJ1-3
CASSPRVTGELFF	TRBV7-3	TRBJ2-2
CAWTLLGGLGSPLHF	TRBV30	TRBJ1-6
CASEVGGGDLEKLFF	TRBV6-5	TRBJ1-4
CASSITGEAGELFF	TRBV19	TRBJ2-2
CATSRDGTGGPLYF	TRBV15	TRBJ1-3
CASSSGGNTEAFF	TRBV7-2	TRBJ1-1
CATAMGLAGGLRQFF	TRBV6-5	TRBJ2-1
CASSPRDRDTGELFF	TRBV19	TRBJ2-2
CASSYSEGAYGYTF	TRBV6-5	TRBJ1-2
CASSPQGGDTEAFF	TRBV3-1/TRBV3-2	TRBJ1-1
CASSPRAGNNEKLFF	TRBV18	TRBJ1-4
CASSPNPPQGMTDTQYF	TRBV6-2/TRBV6-3	TRBJ2-3
CASSLSSSTDTQYF	TRBV7-9	TRBJ2-3
CASSPQGARGYTF	TRBV7-9	TRBJ1-2
CASRTSPGGAYGYTF	TRBV4-1	TRBJ1-2
CASSCAQPQHF	TRBV10-1	TRBJ1-5
CASSAPAAGNTEAFF	TRBV6-5	TRBJ1-1
CATSREQGLGGYTF	TRBV15	TRBJ1-2
CASSLLSDTEAFF	TRBV5-1	TRBJ1-1
CASSLEGRGGLDEQYF	TRBV5-1	TRBJ2-7